Sequencing of this T cell receptor (beta chain) was carried out in a study of shared clonotypes between healthy human individuals. V was trimmed by 1 base and J by 2 bases, leaving 12 bases between them. This CDR3 is 16 amino acids long. The germline gives CDR1 SGHTA, CDR2 FQGNSA. Findings and caveats of the study: Limited genetic and exposure-history diversity came from having few donors. Non-shared clonotypes showed lower generation probabilities than clonotypes common to all four donors. Between a handful of donors, naive CD4 clonotypes were shared at a level of roughly 5.5%.

Turning to this clone: No antigen is known for it.

Sequencing was performed with immunoSEQ multiplex PCR; in TCRdb, only in-frame clones are kept and a portion is missing. The sample lists some 900,000 clones; over 75% were seen once. J is TRBJ1-5 and V is TRBV7-2; the D gene is possibly TRBD1 (6 bases). The sequence was collected from a man aged 18 to 29 in good health. Sequenced sample: memory CD4+ T cells sorted from blood. Subset in this sample: CD45RA-negative fraction. This CDR3 is CASSLGDRRGNQPQHF. CDR3 sequence (DNA): TGTGCCAGCAGCTTAGGCGACAGGAGGGGCAATCAGCCCCAGCATTTT.